Presented here are 18 T cell receptor beta chains from one specimen sequenced in a study of T-cell reconstitution after alpha-beta-depleted transplantation in children. Unique molecular identifiers were built into the TCRbeta library. TCRdb used MiXCR to reprocess the PCR reads, holding one entry per CDR3 protein. The sample consists of 800,000 to 1,000,000 distinct CDR3 sequences, roughly 29% of them appearing once. The sample here was PBMCs, mostly from graft donor cells, taken 360 days after TCRalphabeta/CD19-depleted stem cell transplant. Receptor source: a boy under three years old who had a stem cell transplant for SCID, so the T cells may come from the graft donor.

The chain joins TRBV28 to TRBJ2-7; D gene unclear. CDR1 and CDR2 from the germline V gene are MDHEN and SYDVKM. Between the trimmed V and J ends, which lost 1 base and 0 bases, there was a span of 7 bases. The CDR3 extends over 14 amino acids. The CDR3 is CASSLSLSSYEQYF. CDR3 DNA sequence: TGTGCCAGCAGTTTATCCCTGAGCTCCTACGAGCAGTACTTC.

In this sample, this clonotype turned up a few times. This sequence joins TRBV15 and TRBJ2-1; tentative D call: TRBD2 (5 bases). This CDR3 has 15 residues. Trimming left V 8 bases short and J 7 bases short, with 21 bases between. Germline assignment: CDR1 LNHNV and CDR2 YYDKDF (reference sequence). The CDR3 sequence is CATGRETGSRNEQFF. CDR3 nucleotide sequence: TGTGCCACCGGTAGGGAGACTGGGAGTCGGAATGAGCAGTTCTTC.

The chain employs TRBV4-1 and TRBJ1-1, with 7 bases aligning to TRBD1. Germline V gives CDR1 MGHRA, CDR2 YSYEKL. The CDR3 covers 15 residues. V shed 0 bases and J 4 bases; nucleotides not matched to a gene: 5. DNA of the CDR3: TGCGCCAGCAGCCAAGATCCACAGGGGATCACTGAAGCTTTCTTT. This encodes CASSQDPQGITEAFF.

V gene TRBV9 combines with J gene TRBJ2-1; TRBD2 aligns across 8 bases. The germline gives CDR1 SGDLS, CDR2 YYNGEE. The CDR3 is 15 amino acids. V trimming: 0 bases; J trimming: 4 bases; junction bases outside the gene matches: 3. CDR3 protein: CASSVGSSGYNEQFF. DNA for the CDR3: TGTGCCAGCAGCGTAGGATCTAGCGGGTACAATGAGCAGTTCTTC.

The J gene is TRBJ2-1, the V gene TRBV3-1, with unresolved D. CDR3 length equals 17 residues. With 0 bases removed from V and 5 bases from J, the gap between germline ends came to 17 bases. Germline lookup yields CDR1 LGHDT and CDR2 YNNKEL (reference sequence). The CDR3 nucleotides read TGTGCCAGCAGCCAAGATCGACTGGGTCTGTACAACAATGAGCAGTTCTTC. Translating gives CASSQDRLGLYNNEQFF.

The CDR3 bases are TGTGCCAGCAGCGTAGATCTGGACAGGGGAAGGGGCTACACCTTC. Translated, it gives CASSVDLDRGRGYTF. The gene calls are TRBV9 and TRBJ1-2; TRBD1 aligns across 9 bases. Germline CDR1 reads SGDLS; CDR2 reads YYNGEE. Trimming took 0 bases from V and 8 from J; bases not matched to a gene: 8. This CDR3 comprises 15 residues.

J is TRBJ2-1 and V is TRBV7-3; the D gene could be TRBD1 or TRBD2 (5 bases each). This CDR3 is built from 17 residues. The V and J ends lost 2 bases and 4 bases respectively, with 18 bases between them. The germline gives CDR1 SGHTA, CDR2 FQGTGA. CDR3: CASSLQPGAASYNEQFF. As DNA, the CDR3 is TGTGCCAGCAGCTTACAGCCCGGGGCCGCATCTTACAATGAGCAGTTCTTC.

This chain's CDR3 is CASSLDSSGGGDTQYF. Written as DNA, the CDR3 is TGCGCCAGCAGCCTTGATAGTAGCGGGGGCGGGGATACGCAGTATTTT. The chain carries TRBV5-1 and TRBJ2-3, with 9 bases that match TRBD2. Unmatched junction bases numbered 12, after V lost 4 bases and J lost 6 bases. This CDR3 is 16 amino acids long. CDR1 and CDR2 (germline): SGHRS, YFSETQ. Together with reference TRBV5-1 and TRBJ2-3, the CDR3 gives the full variable domain: KAGVTQTPRYLIKTRGQQVTLSCSPISGHRSVSWYQQTPGQGLQFLFEYFSETQRNKGNFPGRFSGRQFSNSRSEMNVSTLELGDSALYLCASSLDSSGGGDTQYFGPGTRLTVL.

Only a few counts were recorded for this clonotype. The rearrangement joins TRBV6-5 to TRBJ1-3; weak D call: TRBD1 (5 bases). V was trimmed by 0 bases and J by 2 bases, leaving 8 bases between them. There are 15 residues in the CDR3. The V gene's germline CDR1 is MNHEY and CDR2 SVGAGI. The CDR3 loop reads CASSYSATAGNTIYF. For the CDR3, the DNA is TGTGCCAGCAGTTACTCCGCGACAGCTGGAAACACCATATATTTT.

This clonotype was found a few times. The rearrangement links TRBV5-6 to TRBJ2-6; D not certain. The germline V gene has CDR1 SGHDT and CDR2 YYEEEE. Trimming pared 4 bases from V and 3 bases from J, leaving 11 bases between. The CDR3 has 15 amino acids. The CDR3 nucleotides are TGTGCCAGCAGCACCCCGTGGTTTGGGGCCAACGTCCTGACTTTC. Protein: CASSTPWFGANVLTF.

The chain links TRBV12-3 or TRBV12-4 to TRBJ1-6, with D possibly TRBD1 on 6 matching bases. This CDR3 comprises 14 residues. V lost 7 bases, J lost 9 bases, and 16 bases lay in between. The CDR3 DNA sequence: TGTGCCAGCACCACCGGGACAAGGGGTTCACCCCTCCACTTT. The encoded protein is CASTTGTRGSPLHF.

The chain links TRBV20-1 to TRBJ2-3; 8 positions match TRBD1. CDR3 length: 13 amino acids. The V gene end was trimmed by 4 bases and the J gene end by 4 bases; junction bases not matched to a gene: 4. Germline CDR1 reads DFQATT; CDR2 reads SNEGSKA (reference sequence). CDR3 in amino acids: CSATPGGADTQYF. The CDR3 coding sequence is TGCAGTGCTACCCCAGGGGGCGCAGATACGCAGTATTTT.

This clonotype was seen many times. CDR3 amino acids: CASSLGSARYAMNTEAFF. The CDR3 DNA is TGCGCCAGCAGCCTCGGGAGTGCTAGATATGCCATGAACACTGAAGCTTTCTTT. V and J are TRBV4-1 and TRBJ1-1; D gene uncertain. V gave up 4 bases and J gave up 0 bases, with 21 bases separating them. Per the germline V gene, CDR1 is MGHRA and CDR2 is YSYEKL. CDR3 size: 18 residues.

A few counts support this clonotype. J is TRBJ2-1 and V is TRBV20-1; D call uncertain. Germline values: CDR1 DFQATT, CDR2 SNEGSKA (reference sequence). Trimming removed 0 bases from V and 10 bases from J, with 10 bases in between. The CDR3 has 12 residues. The chain's CDR3 is CSARDMSTEQFF. CDR3 nucleotide sequence: TGCAGTGCTAGAGATATGTCCACCGAGCAGTTCTTC.

This clonotype was detected only a few times. The chain has TRBV2 and TRBJ1-2; D is undetermined. Between the trimmed V and J ends, which lost 10 bases and 4 bases, there was a span of 22 bases. Per the germline V gene, CDR1 is SNHLY and CDR2 is FYNNEI. The CDR3 extends over 15 amino acids. CDR3 nucleotide sequence: TGTGCCACCATCGGGCCTATGGTGCCGCTCTATGGCTACACCTTC. Protein: CATIGPMVPLYGYTF.

This clonotype was recorded only once. This rearrangement joins TRBV7-9 to TRBJ2-3; D possibly corresponds to TRBD2 (5 bases). This CDR3 has 17 amino acids. CDR1 SEHNR and CDR2 FQNEAQ come from the germline V gene (reference sequence). The V end lost 1 base, the J end lost 1 base, and 15 bases lay between the germline ends. CDR3 in DNA: TGTGCCAGCAGCTTAGTACCCGATCCCGGGGGCACAGATACGCAGTATTTT. Translated: CASSLVPDPGGTDTQYF.

The chain recombines TRBV6-1 with TRBJ1-1; TRBD1 agrees at 7 bases. Germline V gene sequence: CDR1 MNHNS, CDR2 SASEGT. This CDR3 has 14 amino acids. The J segment lost 4 bases and the V segment lost 5 bases, leaving 7 bases of the junction unmatched. CDR3 nucleotide sequence: TGTGCCAGCAGTCTCAACAGGGGCGTCACTGAAGCTTTCTTT. It translates to CASSLNRGVTEAFF.

About this clonotype: An end of the junction differs from the germline gene, which may be a read error. The rearrangement uses TRBV5-5 and TRBJ2-1, with D unresolved. The germline CDR1 and CDR2 sequences are SGHKS and YYEKEE (reference sequence). The CDR3 totals 14 residues. This CDR3 reads CASSLESTVAAFPF. CDR3 nucleotides: TGTGCCAGCAGCTTGGAGTCGACCGTGGCAGCCTTTCCCTTC.